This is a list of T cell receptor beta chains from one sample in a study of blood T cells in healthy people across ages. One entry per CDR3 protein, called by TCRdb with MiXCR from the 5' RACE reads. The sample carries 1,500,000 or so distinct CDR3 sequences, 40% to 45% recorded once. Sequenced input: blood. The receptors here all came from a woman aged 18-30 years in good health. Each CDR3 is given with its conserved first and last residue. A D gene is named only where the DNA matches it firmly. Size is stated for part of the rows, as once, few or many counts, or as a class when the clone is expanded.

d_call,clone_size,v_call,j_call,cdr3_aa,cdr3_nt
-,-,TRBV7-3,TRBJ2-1,CASSLAAASAVEQFF,TGTGCCAGCAGCTTAGCTGCTGCCTCGGCCGTTGAGCAGTTCTTC
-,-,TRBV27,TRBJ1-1,CASSIRTTRMNTEAFF,TGTGCCAGCAGTATAAGGACAACGCGCATGAACACTGAAGCTTTCTTT
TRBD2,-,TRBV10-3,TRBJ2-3,CAISDSSGRTDTQYF,TGTGCCATCAGTGATTCTAGCGGGAGAACAGATACGCAGTATTTT
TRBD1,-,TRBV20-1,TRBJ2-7,CSARGDREREQYF,TGCAGTGCTAGGGGCGACAGGGAACGCGAGCAGTACTTC
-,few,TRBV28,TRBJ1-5,CASSLPGDRNQPQHF,TGTGCCAGCAGTTTACCAGGGGACCGTAATCAGCCCCAGCATTTT
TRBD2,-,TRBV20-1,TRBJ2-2,CSASWSGGTGELFF,TGCAGTGCCTCTTGGAGCGGGGGGACCGGGGAGCTGTTTTTT
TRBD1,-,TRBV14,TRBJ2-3,CASSQPRTGGRTDTQYF,TGTGCCAGCAGCCAACCAAGGACAGGGGGCCGCACAGATACGCAGTATTTT
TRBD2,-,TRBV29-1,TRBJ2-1,CSVDMGRGEQFF,TGCAGCGTTGACATGGGGAGGGGTGAGCAGTTCTTC
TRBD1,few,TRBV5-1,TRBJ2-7,CASSFTGEGYEQYF,TGCGCCAGCAGTTTTACAGGGGAAGGGTACGAGCAGTACTTC
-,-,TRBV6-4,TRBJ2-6,CASSTDRTGANVLTF,TGTGCCAGCAGTACCGACAGGACCGGGGCCAACGTCCTGACTTTC
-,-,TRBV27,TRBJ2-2,CASSLIGVNTGELFF,TGTGCCAGCAGTTTAATCGGAGTGAACACCGGGGAGCTGTTTTTT
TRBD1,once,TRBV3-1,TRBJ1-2,CASSQQGGFNYGYNF,TGTGCCAGCAGCCAACAAGGGGGCTTTAACTATGGCTACAACTTC
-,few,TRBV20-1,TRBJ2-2,CSAGNTGELFF,TGCAGTGCCGGGAACACCGGGGAGCTGTTTTTT
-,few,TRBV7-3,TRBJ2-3,CASSLVYADTQYF,TGTGCCAGCAGCTTAGTCTACGCAGATACGCAGTATTTT
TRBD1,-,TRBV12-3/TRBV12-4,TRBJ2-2,CASSRGQGRGELFF,TGTGCCAGCAGTAGGGGACAGGGGCGCGGGGAGCTGTTTTTT
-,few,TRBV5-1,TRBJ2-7,CASEAGTGVYEQYF,TGCGCCAGCGAAGCCGGGACTGGCGTCTACGAGCAGTACTTC
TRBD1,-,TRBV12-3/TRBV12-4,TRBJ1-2,CASSSTGEKSDGYTF,TGTGCCAGCAGTTCAACAGGGGAAAAGAGTGATGGCTACACCTTC
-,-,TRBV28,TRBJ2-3,CASSPPRTGRARDTQYF,TGTGCCAGCAGTCCACCAAGGACAGGGAGGGCGAGAGATACGCAGTATTTT
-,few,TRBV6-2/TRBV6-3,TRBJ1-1,CASSRGTCEAFF,TGTGCCAGCAGCCGAGGGACATGCGAAGCTTTCTTT
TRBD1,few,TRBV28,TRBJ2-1,CASSFMRDSTYNEQFF,TGTGCCAGCAGTTTTATGAGGGACAGTACCTACAATGAGCAGTTCTTC
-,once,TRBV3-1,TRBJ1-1,CASSQGRQTEAFF,TGTGCCAGCAGCCAAGGAAGGCAAACTGAAGCTTTCTTT
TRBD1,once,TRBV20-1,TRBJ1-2,CSARDAPGGGYGYTF,TGCAGTGCTAGAGATGCCCCAGGGGGCGGCTATGGCTACACCTTC
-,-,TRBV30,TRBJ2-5,CAWSVKGVEGTQYF,TGTGCCTGGAGTGTAAAGGGGGTTGAGGGGACCCAGTACTTC
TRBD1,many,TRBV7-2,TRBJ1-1,CASSATGGFEAFF,TGTGCCAGCAGCGCGACAGGGGGCTTTGAAGCTTTCTTT
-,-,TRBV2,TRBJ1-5,CASTGGPNQPQHF,TGTGCCAGCACTGGCGGACCCAATCAGCCCCAGCATTTT
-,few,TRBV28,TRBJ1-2,CASSYQRFGYTF,TGTGCCAGCAGTTACCAAAGGTTTGGCTACACCTTC
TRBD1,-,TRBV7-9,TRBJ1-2,CASSTRQGLSYTF,TGTGCCAGCAGCACGCGACAGGGTCTGAGCTACACCTTC
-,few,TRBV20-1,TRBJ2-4,CSANQPVSADYLAKNIQYF,TGCAGTGCCAACCAACCGGTGTCAGCCGATTACTTAGCCAAAAACATTCAGTACTTC
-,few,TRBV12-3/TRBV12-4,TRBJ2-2,CASSFPQGTGELFF,TGTGCCAGCAGTTTCCCTCAGGGGACCGGGGAGCTGTTTTTT
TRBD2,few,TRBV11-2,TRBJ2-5,CASSSAPLAGGRLETQYF,TGTGCCAGCAGCTCTGCCCCACTAGCGGGGGGGCGATTGGAGACCCAGTACTTC
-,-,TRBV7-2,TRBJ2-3,CASSQRTDRLRDTQYF,TGTGCCAGCAGCCAAAGGACCGACAGACTACGGGATACGCAGTATTTT
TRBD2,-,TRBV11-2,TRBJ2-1,CASSRGGPEQFF,TGTGCCAGCAGCCGGGGGGGCCCCGAGCAGTTCTTC